This T cell receptor beta chain was captured in a study of blood T cell repertoires in COVID-19. Across the study: Samples representing acute and convalescent COVID-19 were sourced from the United States, Italy and Spain. In each case, the material was cDNA or gDNA derived from T cells, B-cell-depleted T cells, or PBMCs.

In the study's own analysis: Quantification of nucleated cells was approximated via reference gene primer amplification. Some clones are missing from TCRdb's copy, which holds only in-frame ones; the method was immunoSEQ multiplex PCR. V, J and clone size reflect that table, while D and trimming were determined from the DNA. The repertoire holds more than 200,000 clones, with around 84% as singletons. There are 11 residues in the CDR3. CDR1 and CDR2 (germline): DFQATT, SNEGSKA (reference sequence). This rearrangement joins TRBV20-1 to TRBJ2-5, with a tentative D call TRBD2 (5 bases). The sequenced sample was peripheral blood. The TCR comes from a man aged 60-69 years with acute or convalescent COVID-19. In DNA form, the CDR3 reads TGCAAAGGGAGTGGGCAAGAGACCCAGTACTTC. This sequence encodes CKGSGQETQYF.